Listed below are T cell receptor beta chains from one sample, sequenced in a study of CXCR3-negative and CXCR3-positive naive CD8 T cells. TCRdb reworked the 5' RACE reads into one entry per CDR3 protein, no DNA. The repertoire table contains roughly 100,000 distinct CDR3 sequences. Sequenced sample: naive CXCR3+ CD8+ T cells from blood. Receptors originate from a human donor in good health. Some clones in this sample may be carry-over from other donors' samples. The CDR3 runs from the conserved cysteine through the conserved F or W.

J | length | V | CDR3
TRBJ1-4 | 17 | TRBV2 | CASSEGASGGVNEKLFF
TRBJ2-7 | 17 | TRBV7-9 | CASSPGTRGVSSYEKYF
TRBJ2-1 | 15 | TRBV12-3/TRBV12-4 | CASTLTSGGLNEQFF
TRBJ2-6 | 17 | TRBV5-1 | CASSLMQGISGANVLTF
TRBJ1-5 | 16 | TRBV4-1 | CASSQVGQGYSQPQHF
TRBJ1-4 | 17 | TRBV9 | CASSVAEGPSTNEKLFF
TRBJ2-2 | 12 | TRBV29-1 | CSVRGESGELFF
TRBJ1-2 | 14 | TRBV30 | CAWSSTGRAYGYTF
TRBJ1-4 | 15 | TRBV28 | CASSLFRDSNEKLFF
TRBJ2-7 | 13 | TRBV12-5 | CASGFGFPHEQYF
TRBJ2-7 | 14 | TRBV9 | CASSVGGTTYEQYF
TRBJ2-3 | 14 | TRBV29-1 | CSVQTRMRTDTQYF
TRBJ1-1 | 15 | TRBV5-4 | CASSQHPGLNTEAFF
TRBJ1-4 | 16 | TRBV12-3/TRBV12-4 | CASSSTPGTTNEKLFF
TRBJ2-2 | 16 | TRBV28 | CASSLRQGWDTGELFF
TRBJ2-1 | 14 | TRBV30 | CAWSVEDGNNEQFF
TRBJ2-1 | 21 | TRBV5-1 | CASSLRDRGHLLAGGYNEQFF
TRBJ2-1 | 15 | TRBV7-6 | CASSPLAGGRNQQFF
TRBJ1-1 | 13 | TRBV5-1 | CASSLGRSPEAFF
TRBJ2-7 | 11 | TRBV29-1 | CSVGRGGEQYF
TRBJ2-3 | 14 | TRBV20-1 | CSAKAGGSTDTQYF
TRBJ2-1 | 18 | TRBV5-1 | CASSLVLAGGSSYNEQFF
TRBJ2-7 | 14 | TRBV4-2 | CASSQWTSSYEQYF
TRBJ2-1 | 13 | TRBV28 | CASSDASDNEQFF
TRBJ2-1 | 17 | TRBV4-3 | CASSQDPAGDSYNEQFF
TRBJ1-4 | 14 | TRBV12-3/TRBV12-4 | CASSQDRYNEKLFF
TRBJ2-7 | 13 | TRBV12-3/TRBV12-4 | CASSQLGTYEQYF
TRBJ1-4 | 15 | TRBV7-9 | CASSIRTVGDEKLFF
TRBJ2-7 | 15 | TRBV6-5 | CASSYPGQDSYEQYF
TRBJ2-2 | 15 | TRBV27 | CASRLGGEGTGELFF
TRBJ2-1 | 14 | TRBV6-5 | CASSGLSAVNEQFF
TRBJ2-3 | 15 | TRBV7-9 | CASSLADEITDTQYF
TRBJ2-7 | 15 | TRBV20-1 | CSARLAGDLTYEQYF
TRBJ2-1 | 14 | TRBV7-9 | CASSFEQGGNEQFF
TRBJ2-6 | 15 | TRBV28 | CASRQPEAGANVLTF
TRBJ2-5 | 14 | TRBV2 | CASSPPGLQETQYF